Listed below are T cell receptor beta chains from one sample, sequenced in a study of tumor-infiltrating lymphocytes in primary liver carcinoma. TCRdb fed the multiplex PCR reads into MiXCR, producing one record per CDR3 protein. This table has around 120,000 distinct CDR3 sequences, 50% to 65% appearing once. Sequenced material: liver tumor tissue from sampling region 1. All receptors derive from a woman in her sixties with primary liver carcinoma and hepatitis B virus infection. The CDR3 runs from the conserved cysteine through the conserved F or W. The order of the fields is V gene, D gene, CDR3 protein. A D gene is named only where the DNA matches it firmly.

V gene: TRBV11-2
D gene: NA
CDR3 protein: CASSDSRDGNTIYF

V gene: TRBV19
D gene: TRBD1
CDR3 protein: CASSMGQGVRAEAFF

V gene: TRBV11-2
D gene: NA
CDR3 protein: CASSTTLGTGELFF

V gene: TRBV4-1
D gene: NA
CDR3 protein: CASSQGGFDKNIQYF

V gene: TRBV5-1
D gene: NA
CDR3 protein: CASIRSAYQETQYF

V gene: TRBV4-1
D gene: TRBD2
CDR3 protein: CASSQGLLSTDTQYF

V gene: TRBV20-1
D gene: TRBD2
CDR3 protein: CSAGRTSGTRFGETQYF

V gene: TRBV11-1
D gene: NA
CDR3 protein: CASSSVSGTVDNEQFF

V gene: TRBV7-9
D gene: NA
CDR3 protein: CASNLQGSNQPLHF

V gene: TRBV6-1
D gene: TRBD1
CDR3 protein: CASRAGTGGQTDTQYF

V gene: TRBV6-5
D gene: TRBD1
CDR3 protein: CASSRTGGILYGYTF

V gene: TRBV12-5
D gene: NA
CDR3 protein: CTSGLVAQGNFF

V gene: TRBV19
D gene: TRBD2
CDR3 protein: CASSISGLAGTASYEQYF

V gene: TRBV5-5
D gene: NA
CDR3 protein: CASSSQGMDTEAFF

V gene: TRBV11-2
D gene: TRBD2
CDR3 protein: CASSRRLARGPGDEQFF

V gene: TRBV6-6
D gene: NA
CDR3 protein: CDSRWDSPVSYEEYF

V gene: TRBV11-2
D gene: TRBD2
CDR3 protein: CASLVGLATSTDTQYF

V gene: TRBV5-4
D gene: NA
CDR3 protein: CASSLGQRSYGYTF

V gene: TRBV11-2
D gene: TRBD2
CDR3 protein: CASSLGLAGRMSITDTQYF

V gene: TRBV7-9
D gene: NA
CDR3 protein: CASSFLTGDRSGELFF

V gene: TRBV11-2
D gene: NA
CDR3 protein: CANSLDRGPVPERYF

V gene: TRBV11-2
D gene: TRBD2
CDR3 protein: CARSFPWGPSGSGTDTQYF

V gene: TRBV29-1
D gene: NA
CDR3 protein: CSVDTSRAGELFF

V gene: TRBV15
D gene: NA
CDR3 protein: CATSSPPGNLPYNEQFF

V gene: TRBV12-3/TRBV12-4
D gene: TRBD2
CDR3 protein: CASKAAGGCEQCF

V gene: TRBV11-2
D gene: NA
CDR3 protein: CASSLSVKRTQHF

V gene: TRBV19
D gene: NA
CDR3 protein: CASSTGLQSGEAFF

V gene: TRBV5-1
D gene: NA
CDR3 protein: CASSLARTNTGELFF

V gene: TRBV5-4
D gene: NA
CDR3 protein: CASREEALSGANVLTF

V gene: TRBV12-3/TRBV12-4
D gene: NA
CDR3 protein: CASSPTGHRDAQYF

V gene: TRBV11-2
D gene: NA
CDR3 protein: CASSLVGHHIDTQYF

V gene: TRBV4-2
D gene: TRBD2
CDR3 protein: CASSQGLAGYSGANVLTF

V gene: TRBV5-1
D gene: NA
CDR3 protein: CASSPGTMSSYEQYF

V gene: TRBV29-1
D gene: TRBD2
CDR3 protein: CSVSGLAGGREQLF

V gene: TRBV11-2
D gene: NA
CDR3 protein: CASSLGPRQGSSGNTIYF